Presented here are 14 T cell receptor beta chains from one specimen sequenced in a study of beta chain features in type 1 diabetes. Study-wide results and caveats: Type 1 diabetes patients had TCRB CDR3s that were shorter (moderately but significantly so) in all four CD4+ subsets.

These TCRs are of unknown antigen specificity. Of the isolated RNA, all was reverse transcribed, and so the sequenced material was expressed TCRB transcripts. Sequencing was performed with immunoSEQ multiplex PCR; in TCRdb, only in-frame clones are kept and a portion is missing. This table holds 630,000 or so clones, more than 13% found once. Sequencing used naive CD4+ T cells from blood. These receptors all stem from a man younger than 35 with type 1 diabetes.

This clone was detected a few times. This sequence joins TRBV7-2 and TRBJ1-1; D is unclear. Looked up from germline, CDR1 is SGHTA and CDR2 is FQGNSA. The germline V and J ends were trimmed by 2 bases and 2 bases, with 12 bases remaining between them. This CDR3 is 15 amino acids long. The CDR3 sequence is CASSLSVARNTEAFF. The CDR3 DNA sequence: TGTGCCAGCAGCTTATCCGTCGCGCGAAACACTGAAGCTTTCTTT.

This clone occurred a few times. The CDR3 sequence is CASSLLTGLGETQYF. The DNA of the CDR3 is TGTGCCAGCAGCTTGCTGACAGGGCTCGGAGAGACCCAGTACTTC. The chain recombines TRBV7-2 with TRBJ2-5; 7 positions agree with TRBD1. Germline loops: CDR1 SGHTA, CDR2 FQGNSA. The length of the CDR3 is 15 residues. With 3 bases clipped from V and 4 bases from J, the junction kept 8 bases outside the gene matches.

This chain uses TRBV7-8 with TRBJ1-5, with D perhaps TRBD1 (5 bases). In germline, CDR1 is SGHVS, CDR2 FQNEAQ. Trimming cost V 1 base and J 4 bases, with 17 bases left between them. This CDR3 has 17 residues. CDR3 sequence (DNA): TGTGCCAGCAGCTTAGGAGAGGGGACGGGGGTAAATCAGCCCCAGCATTTT. Amino acid sequence: CASSLGEGTGVNQPQHF.

This clone was picked up a small number of times. This chain links TRBV5-4 with TRBJ1-2; 7 bases match TRBD1. With 4 bases clipped from V and 7 bases from J, the junction kept 7 bases outside the gene matches. CDR3 length: 13 residues. Germline V gives CDR1 SGHNT, CDR2 YYREEE (reference sequence). The CDR3 spells CASSPDRDIGYTF. DNA of the CDR3: TGTGCCAGCAGCCCAGACAGGGACATTGGCTACACCTTC.

The gene calls are TRBV29-1 and TRBJ1-2; unclear D gene. The V gene's germline CDR1 is SQVTM and CDR2 ANQGSEA. The germline V and J ends were trimmed by 7 bases and 0 bases, with 9 bases remaining between them. The CDR3 runs to 12 residues. The CDR3 DNA sequence: TGCAGCGCTGCGACAACTAACTATGGCTACACCTTC. It is translated as CSAATTNYGYTF. The whole variable domain, filled in from reference TRBV29-1 and TRBJ1-2, reads SAVISQKPSRDICQRGTSLTIQCQVDSQVTMMFWYRQQPGQSLTLIATANQGSEATYESGFVIDKFPISRPNLTFSTLTVSNMSPEDSSIYLCSAATTNYGYTFGSGTRLTVV.

This clone was found a few times. The chain has TRBV4-2 and TRBJ2-7; no firm D call. Germline values: CDR1 LGHNA, CDR2 YNFKEQ. Trimming took off 0 bases at V and 3 bases at J, with 9 bases between the two ends. There are 14 residues in the CDR3. CDR3 protein: CASSQDRSNYEQYF. CDR3 nucleotides: TGTGCCAGCAGCCAAGACAGGAGCAACTACGAGCAGTACTTC.

This clone was seen more than once but under ten times. The rearrangement uses TRBV6-5 and TRBJ2-4; the D call may be TRBD1 or TRBD2 (5 bases each). The CDR3 has 15 amino acids. V was trimmed by 7 bases and J by 0 bases, leaving 13 bases between them. Germline CDR1 is MNHEY and CDR2 is SVGAGI. CDR3 region: CASTSLGEAKNIQYF. CDR3 nucleotides: TGTGCCAGCACGTCCTTGGGGGAAGCCAAAAACATTCAGTACTTC.

This clone was found a few times. This chain links TRBV29-1 with TRBJ2-1; D is possibly TRBD1 (5 bases). Germline V gives CDR1 SQVTM, CDR2 ANQGSEA. Deletions cut 7 bases from V and 6 bases from J, with 10 bases between. This CDR3 is 11 amino acids long. The CDR3 coding sequence is TGCAGCGGGGGCCTTCGCAATGAGCAGTTCTTC. Residues: CSGGLRNEQFF.

This clone was picked up a small number of times. The genes are TRBV14 and TRBJ1-2, with unresolved D. CDR3 size: 13 residues. The V end lost 1 base, the J end lost 6 bases, and 9 bases lay between the germline ends. Germline CDR1 reads SGHDN; CDR2 reads FVKESK. The CDR3 DNA reads as TGTGCCAGCAGCCAAGTTGCGGGTAATGGCTACACCTTC. Amino acids: CASSQVAGNGYTF.

The sample holds a few counts of this clone. The chain couples TRBV28 to TRBJ1-2, with 7 nucleotides matching TRBD1. Germline V gives CDR1 MDHEN, CDR2 SYDVKM. This CDR3 has 12 amino acids. V shed 11 bases, J shed 5 bases, and the junction held 8 bases outside the gene matches. In DNA, the CDR3 is TGTGCCGTAAACAGGGGAGGGTATGGCTACACCTTC. Translating it yields CAVNRGGYGYTF.

The chain links TRBV28 to TRBJ2-7, with 11 bases matching TRBD2. Looked up from germline, CDR1 is MDHEN and CDR2 is SYDVKM. The CDR3 loop spans 16 amino acids. J gave up 3 bases and V 5 bases, and 9 bases lay outside the gene matches. The CDR3 DNA is TGTGCCAGCAGTATCGGGGGGACTAGCGGAAACTACGAGCAGTACTTC. Translating gives CASSIGGTSGNYEQYF.

A few counts support this clone. V gene TRBV19 combines with J gene TRBJ2-1; no definite D call. This CDR3 contains 15 residues. Trimming cost V 1 base and J 0 bases, with 7 bases left between them. Germline V gene data show CDR1 as LNHDA and CDR2 as SQIVND (reference sequence). CDR3 in amino acids: CASSIGSYSYNEQFF. DNA for the CDR3: TGTGCCAGTAGTATAGGGTCGTACTCCTACAATGAGCAGTTCTTC.

A few counts support this clone. The chain is built from TRBV7-3 and TRBJ2-5, with D tentatively TRBD1 (5 bases). CDR3 size: 13 residues. V was shortened by 5 bases and J by 2 bases, with 9 bases between the two germline ends. Germline V gene data show CDR1 as SGHTA and CDR2 as FQGTGA. In nucleotides, the CDR3 is TGTGCCAGCAGCCGACAGATACAAGAGACCCAGTACTTC. Encoded protein: CASSRQIQETQYF.

The chain uses TRBV5-1 and TRBJ2-5; a weak D match, TRBD1 (6 bases). The CDR3 spans 15 residues. Trimming left V 4 bases short and J 2 bases short, with 15 bases between. Germline V gives CDR1 SGHRS, CDR2 YFSETQ. The CDR3 DNA follows: TGCGCCAGCAGCCTACCTCGGACAGAACAAGAGACCCAGTACTTC. As protein: CASSLPRTEQETQYF.